The source of this T cell receptor beta chain is a study of cytomegalovirus exposure and HLA in healthy donors. Study-level background: An analysis done earlier identified 120 million or so unique TCR beta sequences from about 179 million T cells.

The CDR3 has 16 residues. V was pared by 3 bases and J by 2 bases, with 8 bases of the junction left unmatched. CDR1 is LNHDA and CDR2 is SQIVND in the germline V gene (reference sequence). The PCR made use of 60 Vbeta and 13 Jbeta primers. The table came from immunoSEQ multiplex PCR; TCRdb's copy has only in-frame clones and leaves some out. The sample shows approximately 140,000 clones, roughly 77% of them seen only once. A word on this clone: Other DNA sequences from this sample encode an identical CDR3 as well.

This rearrangement joins TRBV19 to TRBJ2-5, with TRBD2 matching 8 bases. This clonotype originated in a human donor in good health. Sequencing was carried out using PBMCs. DNA for the CDR3: TGTGCCAGTAGTATCGGGCTAGCGGGCCGACAAGAGACCCAGTACTTC. Residues: CASSIGLAGRQETQYF.